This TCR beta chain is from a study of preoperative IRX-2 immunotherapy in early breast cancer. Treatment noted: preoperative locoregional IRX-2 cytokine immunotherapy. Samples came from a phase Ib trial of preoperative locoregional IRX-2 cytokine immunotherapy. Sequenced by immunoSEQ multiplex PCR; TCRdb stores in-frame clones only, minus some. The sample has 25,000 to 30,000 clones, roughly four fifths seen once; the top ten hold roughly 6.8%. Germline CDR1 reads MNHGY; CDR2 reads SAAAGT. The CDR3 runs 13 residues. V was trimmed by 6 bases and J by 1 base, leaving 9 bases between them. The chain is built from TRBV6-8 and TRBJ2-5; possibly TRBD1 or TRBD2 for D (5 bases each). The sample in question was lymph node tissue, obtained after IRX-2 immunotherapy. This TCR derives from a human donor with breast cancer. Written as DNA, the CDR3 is TGTGCCAGCAGCCGGGGACCCCAAGAGACCCAGTACTTC. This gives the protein CASSRGPQETQYF.